The next 29 T cell receptor beta chains were all read from a single sample in a study of metastatic and nonmetastatic thyroid tumors. Thyroid surgery was performed in patients who had received no treatment beforehand. TCRdb reprocessed the PCR reads using MiXCR. This table holds roughly 20,000 clones, over 9% found once. Sequenced: blood. The receptors derive from a female donor with papillary thyroid cancer or a benign thyroid nodule (not recorded which). Some clones in this sample may be carry-over from other donors' samples.

This clone is labeled medium-sized. The chain combines TRBV6-1 with TRBJ2-7; D gene unclear. Germline CDR1 MNHNS, CDR2 SASEGT. The ends were cut back, 5 bases at V and 6 bases at J, with 8 bases in the middle. The CDR3 is 11 amino acids. In nucleotides, the CDR3 is TGTGCCAGCAGTTCCATGTCCGAGCAGTACTTC. Residues: CASSSMSEQYF.

In its sample, this clone was seen many times. The V gene is TRBV4-2, the J gene TRBJ2-7; D not resolved. The V end lost 5 bases, the J end lost 4 bases, and 12 bases lay between the germline ends. This CDR3 is built from 13 residues. CDR1 and CDR2 (germline): LGHNA, YNFKEQ. Here the CDR3 reads CASSTELGYEQYF. The CDR3 bases are TGTGCCAGCAGCACCGAGCTTGGGTACGAGCAGTACTTC.

As regards this clone: At one boundary the junction diverges from the germline segment, which might be a read error. The chain is built from TRBV4-3 and TRBJ2-3, with D unresolved. Per the germline V gene, CDR1 is LGHNA and CDR2 is YSLEER. This CDR3 is 15 amino acids long. CDR3 protein: CASSQAMLGGCTQYF. The CDR3, as DNA: TGCGCCAGCAGCCAAGCTATGTTGGGCGGATGTACGCAGTACTTT.

This clone is medium-sized by share. The chain recombines TRBV6-1 with TRBJ2-2, with 9 bases fitting TRBD1. With V trimmed by 7 bases and J by 5 bases, 8 bases remained unmatched. CDR1 and CDR2 (germline): MNHNS, SASEGT. The CDR3 length is 15 residues. The CDR3 DNA follows: TGTGCCAGCACCGTAAACAGGGGGCGGACCGGGGAGCTGTTTTTT. It is translated as CASTVNRGRTGELFF.

This clone was seen many times. The V and J genes are TRBV13 and TRBJ2-3; D not resolved. Germline V CDR1 and CDR2: PRHDT, FYEKMQ (reference sequence). The V gene lost 2 bases and the J gene lost 1 base, with 13 bases spanning the gap. The CDR3 loop spans 16 amino acids. The CDR3 region has the DNA TGTGCCAGCAGCTTACGAACCAGTTCGGGCACAGATACGCAGTATTTT. It codes for CASSLRTSSGTDTQYF.

This clone was picked up many times. The V and J genes are TRBV20-1 and TRBJ2-1, with TRBD2 matching over 8 bases. The CDR3 consists of 15 residues. Germline lookup yields CDR1 DFQATT and CDR2 SNEGSKA (reference sequence). V dropped 6 bases and J dropped 8; count of bases not matched to a gene: 15. The CDR3 spells CSARRPGLVLDEQFF. CDR3 sequence (DNA): TGCAGTGCCAGAAGGCCGGGACTAGTTCTAGATGAGCAGTTCTTC.

There are many counts of this clone. V and J are TRBV28 and TRBJ2-1, with 7 bases lining up with TRBD1. Germline assignment: CDR1 MDHEN and CDR2 SYDVKM. V was pared by 7 bases and J by 0 bases, with 6 bases of the junction left unmatched. This CDR3 region has 15 residues. The DNA of the CDR3 is TGTGCCAGCACCCAGGGGGTCAGCTCCTACAATGAGCAGTTCTTC. Protein: CASTQGVSSYNEQFF.

This clone was recorded many times. The V and J genes are TRBV19 and TRBJ2-7; 8 bases are a match to TRBD1. There are 14 residues in the CDR3. CDR1 LNHDA and CDR2 SQIVND come from the germline V gene (reference sequence). J lost 1 base, V lost 5 bases, and 4 bases had no gene match. In DNA form, the CDR3 reads TGTGCCAGTAGTGCAGGGGGCCTATCCTACGAGCAGTACTTC. Translated, it gives CASSAGGLSYEQYF.

This clone was seen repeatedly, ten times or more. This chain connects TRBV11-2 to TRBJ2-1, with 10 bases that match TRBD2. CDR3 size: 12 residues. The ends lost 5 bases at V and 15 bases at J; junction bases unmatched: 7. Per germline, CDR1 SGHAT and CDR2 FQNNGV. CDR3 region: CASSQSAGGAFF. The CDR3 nucleotides read TGTGCCAGCAGCCAATCAGCGGGAGGGGCGTTCTTC.

This clone has at least ten counts. This chain uses TRBV7-2 with TRBJ2-7; TRBD1 might be the D (6 bases). This CDR3 comprises 14 residues. Per the germline V gene, CDR1 is SGHTA and CDR2 is FQGNSA. Trimming cost V 1 base and J 1 base, with 8 bases left between them. CDR3 sequence reads: CASSLGGGSYEQYF. The CDR3 nucleotides read TGTGCCAGCAGCTTAGGAGGGGGTTCCTACGAGCAGTACTTC. The whole variable domain, filled in from reference TRBV7-2 and TRBJ2-7, reads GAGVSQSPSNKVTEKGKDVELRCDPISGHTALYWYRQSLGQGLEFLIYFQGNSAPDKSGLPSDRFSAERTGGSVSTLTIQRTQQEDSAVYLCASSLGGGSYEQYFGPGTRLTVT.

V gene TRBV7-2 combines with J gene TRBJ2-4, with TRBD1 as a possible D gene (6 bases). Germline assignment: CDR1 SGHTA and CDR2 FQGNSA. The V end was cut by 5 bases, the J end by 5 bases, with 13 bases between. The CDR3 length is 14 residues. Here the CDR3 DNA reads TGTGCCAGCAGCCCGCGGGCAGGGGAAAACATTCAGTACTTC. Its translation: CASSPRAGENIQYF.

This clone was counted ten times or more. A much more abundant neighbour one base away suggests this may be a read error. Other DNA sequences of this sample code for an identical CDR3. The V call is TRBV6-4, the J call TRBJ2-6, with TRBD2 matching over 8 bases. This CDR3 has 17 amino acids. The V gene's germline CDR1 is MRHNA and CDR2 SNTAGT. In DNA form, the CDR3 reads TGCGCCAGCAGTCTGACTAGCGCGGGCTCTGGGGCCAACGTCCTGACTTTC. Translated, it gives CASSLTSAGSGANVLTF.

The V call is TRBV11-2, the J call TRBJ1-3, with D possibly TRBD1 on 5 matching bases. CDR1 SGHAT and CDR2 FQNNGV come from the germline V gene. V dropped 5 bases and J dropped 2 bases, with 13 bases sitting between them. The CDR3 is 15 residues long. CDR3 coding DNA: TGTGCCAGCAGCAACCAGGGTCAGGCTGGAAACACCATATATTTT. Translation: CASSNQGQAGNTIYF.

This clone was recorded at least ten times. This chain joins TRBV7-9 and TRBJ2-5; tentative D call: TRBD1 (5 bases). The CDR3 length is 13 residues. The germline V gene has CDR1 SEHNR and CDR2 FQNEAQ (reference sequence). V was trimmed by 5 bases and J by 5 bases, leaving 12 bases between them. The CDR3 DNA reads TGTGCCAGCAGCCAGTGGGGCCGGGAGACCCAGTACTTC. It yields the protein CASSQWGRETQYF. Together with reference TRBV7-9 and TRBJ2-5, the CDR3 gives the full variable domain: DTGVSQNPRHKITKRGQNVTFRCDPISEHNRLYWYRQTLGQGPEFLTYFQNEAQLEKSRLLSDRFSAERPKGSFSTLEIQRTEQGDSAMYLCASSQWGRETQYFGPGTRLLVL.

This clone was detected ten times or more. The chain joins TRBV5-1 to TRBJ2-5, with D possibly being TRBD1 (5 bases). The germline V gene has CDR1 SGHRS and CDR2 YFSETQ. The ends were cut back, 1 base at V and 2 bases at J, with 12 bases in the middle. The CDR3 is made up of 15 amino acids. The CDR3 DNA reads TGCGCCAGCAGCTTGAGGGCAGGGTTTCAAGAGACCCAGTACTTC. Amino acid sequence: CASSLRAGFQETQYF.

Many counts were recorded for this clone. At one end, the junction sequence differs from germline, possibly due to a read error. The V and J genes are TRBV14 and TRBJ2-3; the D is unclear. Germline assignment: CDR1 SGHDN and CDR2 FVKESK. The CDR3 has 17 residues. Here the CDR3 reads CASNQDPAASSTDTQYF. CDR3 DNA: TGTGCCAGCAACCAAGATCCGGCCGCCTCCTCCACAGATACGCAGTATTTT.

The table lists this clone with many counts. CDR3 sequence (DNA): TGCAGCGTTGGTGCGGGAGCGTTCAATGAGCAGTTCTTC. Translating gives CSVGAGAFNEQFF. This chain joins TRBV29-1 and TRBJ2-1; 7 bases match TRBD2. The CDR3 is made up of 13 amino acids. Trimming removed 4 bases from V and 6 bases from J; junction bases left unmatched: 6. Germline V lookup: CDR1 SQVTM, CDR2 ANQGSEA.

With respect to this clone: Given the absence of the conserved phenylalanine or tryptophan at the CDR3 end, a read error is likely. The DNA is omitted, as the CDR3 cannot be located on it reliably, and the CDR3 follows TCRdb's listing. The gene calls are TRBV12-3 or TRBV12-4 and TRBJ1-6; TRBD1, as called in the table, went unchecked against the DNA. The CDR3 spans 12 residues, counting both ends. This CDR3 is CASRPRSGALDC.

This clone was detected many times. The chain combines TRBV6-4 with TRBJ2-1; D may correspond to TRBD1 or TRBD2 (5 bases each). The CDR3 extends over 15 amino acids. V shed 2 bases and J shed 8 bases, with 16 bases lying between them. Germline CDR1 reads MRHNA; CDR2 reads SNTAGT. For the CDR3, the DNA is TGTGCCAGCAGTGACGGACTTGGGACCGGGGATGAGCAGTTCTTC. It specifies CASSDGLGTGDEQFF.

This clone appeared many times. The rearrangement joins TRBV18 to TRBJ2-7, with a weak D call TRBD1 (6 bases). V was cut by 3 bases and J by 6 bases, with 15 bases left in between. The germline gives CDR1 KGHSH, CDR2 LQKENI. This CDR3 comprises 14 residues. CDR3 bases: TGTGCCAGCTCACCTGCTGGACAGAGAGGCGAGCAGTACTTC. Translation: CASSPAGQRGEQYF.

This clone was counted at least ten times. This chain uses TRBV5-1 with TRBJ2-2; D possibly corresponds to TRBD1 (7 bases). The CDR3 spans 15 residues. V dropped 3 bases and J dropped 1 base, with 10 bases sitting between them. Germline assignment: CDR1 SGHRS and CDR2 YFSETQ. This CDR3 reads CASSWGDRNTGELFF. CDR3 bases: TGCGCCAGCAGCTGGGGGGACAGGAACACCGGGGAGCTGTTTTTT.

With regard to this clone: This could be a read error, since a much larger clone is one nucleotide away. The same CDR3 can be traced to other DNA sequences in this sample. This sequence joins TRBV7-9 and TRBJ2-5; 9 bases align to TRBD2. V was pared by 2 bases and J by 5 bases, with 6 bases of the junction left unmatched. The germline V gene encodes CDR1 SEHNR and CDR2 FQNEAQ (reference sequence). The CDR3 loop spans 15 amino acids. DNA of the CDR3: TGTGCCAGCAGCTTAACTAGCGGGCTGTCTGAGACCCAGTACTTC. Encoded protein: CASSLTSGLSETQYF. Complete variable domain (other parts from reference TRBV7-9 and TRBJ2-5): DTGVSQNPRHKITKRGQNVTFRCDPISEHNRLYWYRQTLGQGPEFLTYFQNEAQLEKSRLLSDRFSAERPKGSFSTLEIQRTEQGDSAMYLCASSLTSGLSETQYFGPGTRLLVL.

This clone was seen at least ten times. The rearrangement links TRBV11-2 to TRBJ2-5; D remains unclear. V was clipped by 1 base and J by 5 bases, with 17 bases between them. There are 16 residues in the CDR3. Germline loops: CDR1 SGHAT, CDR2 FQNNGV. The CDR3 region is CASSLVERWTPETQYF. The CDR3 DNA sequence: TGTGCCAGCAGCTTAGTGGAGCGTTGGACGCCCGAGACCCAGTACTTC.

In this sample, this clone turned up many times. This chain joins TRBV25-1 and TRBJ2-3, with D hard to call. The CDR3 is made up of 13 amino acids. With 6 bases removed from V and 4 bases from J, the gap between germline ends came to 11 bases. Germline values: CDR1 MGHDK, CDR2 SYGVNS. CDR3 in DNA: TGTGCCAGCAGGGGTAGTGTGGCAGATACGCAGTATTTT. This codes for CASRGSVADTQYF.

This clone is termed medium-sized (0.01 to 0.1%). Other nucleotide sequences in the sample specify the same CDR3. The rearrangement links TRBV27 to TRBJ2-7; D tentatively fits TRBD1 or TRBD2 (5 bases each). CDR3 length: 14 amino acids. V was trimmed by 3 bases and J by 3 bases, leaving 12 bases between them. Germline V gene sequence: CDR1 MNHEY, CDR2 SMNVEV (reference sequence). This CDR3 reads CASSFSGTNYEQYF. CDR3 DNA: TGTGCCAGCAGTTTTTCCGGGACCAACTACGAGCAGTACTTC.

This clone was observed many times. This chain links TRBV3-1 with TRBJ2-7; 7 bases fit TRBD2. Germline trimming cut 0 bases from V and 8 bases from J; bases unmatched to any gene: 16. This CDR3 is 17 amino acids long. Looked up from germline, CDR1 is LGHDT and CDR2 is YNNKEL (reference sequence). Here the CDR3 reads CASSQEDVLAEPPKQYF. In DNA, the CDR3 is TGTGCCAGCAGCCAAGAGGACGTTCTAGCGGAACCCCCCAAGCAGTACTTC.

This clone has ten or more counts. The chain is built from TRBV6-2 or TRBV6-3 and TRBJ2-1; D unresolved. Germline V gene data show CDR1 as MNHEY and CDR2 as SVGEGT. The CDR3 spans 14 residues. V was shortened by 0 bases and J by 6 bases, with 9 bases between the two germline ends. The CDR3 sequence is CASSYSGRPNEQFF. The CDR3 DNA reads TGTGCCAGCAGTTACTCGGGTAGGCCCAATGAGCAGTTCTTC.

This clone was recorded at least ten times. The rearrangement joins TRBV6-4 to TRBJ2-1; 11 positions agree with TRBD2. Germline V lookup: CDR1 MRHNA, CDR2 SNTAGT. CDR3 length equals 14 residues. Trimming at V came to 2 bases and at J to 6 bases, leaving 0 bases not matched to a gene. The CDR3 loop reads CASSDGTSGNEQFF. In DNA form, the CDR3 reads TGTGCCAGCAGTGACGGGACTAGCGGCAATGAGCAGTTCTTC.

As concerns this clone: This could be a read error, since a much larger clone is one nucleotide away. This sequence joins TRBV5-5 and TRBJ2-7; no clear D. This CDR3 region has 12 residues. The ends were cut back, 5 bases at V and 0 bases at J, with 6 bases in the middle. The germline V gene has CDR1 SGHKS and CDR2 YYEKEE (reference sequence). CDR3 in DNA: TGTGCCAGCAGTGGTACCTCCTACGAGCAGTACTTC. It specifies CASSGTSYEQYF.